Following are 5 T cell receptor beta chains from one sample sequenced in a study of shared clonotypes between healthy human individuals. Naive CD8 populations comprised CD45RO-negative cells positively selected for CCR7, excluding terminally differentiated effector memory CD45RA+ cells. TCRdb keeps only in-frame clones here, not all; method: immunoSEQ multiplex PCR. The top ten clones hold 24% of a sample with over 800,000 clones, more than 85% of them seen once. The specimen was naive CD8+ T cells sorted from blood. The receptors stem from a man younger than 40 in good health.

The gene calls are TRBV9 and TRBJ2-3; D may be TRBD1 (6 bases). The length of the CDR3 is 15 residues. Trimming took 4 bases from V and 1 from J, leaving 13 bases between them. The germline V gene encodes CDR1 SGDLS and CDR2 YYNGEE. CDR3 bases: TGTGCCAGCAGCCCCGCCCGGACAGGCACAGATACGCAGTATTTT. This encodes CASSPARTGTDTQYF.

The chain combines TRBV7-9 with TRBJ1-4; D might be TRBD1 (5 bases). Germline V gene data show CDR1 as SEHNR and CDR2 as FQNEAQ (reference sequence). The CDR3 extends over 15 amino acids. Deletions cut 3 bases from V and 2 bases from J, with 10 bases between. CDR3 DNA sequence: TGTGCCAGCAGCTTGAGGGGCTACACTAATGAAAAACTGTTTTTT. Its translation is CASSLRGYTNEKLFF.

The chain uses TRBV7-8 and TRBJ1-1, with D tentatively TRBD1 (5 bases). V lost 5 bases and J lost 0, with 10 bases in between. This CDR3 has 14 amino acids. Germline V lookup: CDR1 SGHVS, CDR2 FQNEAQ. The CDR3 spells CASSGLQVNTEAFF. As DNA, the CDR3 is TGTGCCAGCAGCGGCCTACAGGTGAACACTGAAGCTTTCTTT. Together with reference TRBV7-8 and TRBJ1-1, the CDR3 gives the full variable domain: GAGVSQSPRYKVAKRGQDVALRCDPISGHVSLFWYQQALGQGPEFLTYFQNEAQLDKSGLPSDRFFAERPEGSVSTLKIQRTQQEDSAVYLCASSGLQVNTEAFFGQGTRLTVV.

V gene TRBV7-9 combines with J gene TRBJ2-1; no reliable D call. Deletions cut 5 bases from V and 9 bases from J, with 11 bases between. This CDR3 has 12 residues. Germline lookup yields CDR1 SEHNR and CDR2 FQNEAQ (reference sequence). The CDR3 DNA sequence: TGTGCCAGCAGCGGTGTATCTGTTGAGCAGTTCTTC. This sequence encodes CASSGVSVEQFF.

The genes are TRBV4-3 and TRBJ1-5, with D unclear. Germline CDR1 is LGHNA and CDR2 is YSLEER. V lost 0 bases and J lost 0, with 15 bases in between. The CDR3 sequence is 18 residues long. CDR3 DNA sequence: TGCGCCAGCAGCCAAGAGTCGAGTCAGTTCTATAGCAATCAGCCCCAGCATTTT. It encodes CASSQESSQFYSNQPQHF.